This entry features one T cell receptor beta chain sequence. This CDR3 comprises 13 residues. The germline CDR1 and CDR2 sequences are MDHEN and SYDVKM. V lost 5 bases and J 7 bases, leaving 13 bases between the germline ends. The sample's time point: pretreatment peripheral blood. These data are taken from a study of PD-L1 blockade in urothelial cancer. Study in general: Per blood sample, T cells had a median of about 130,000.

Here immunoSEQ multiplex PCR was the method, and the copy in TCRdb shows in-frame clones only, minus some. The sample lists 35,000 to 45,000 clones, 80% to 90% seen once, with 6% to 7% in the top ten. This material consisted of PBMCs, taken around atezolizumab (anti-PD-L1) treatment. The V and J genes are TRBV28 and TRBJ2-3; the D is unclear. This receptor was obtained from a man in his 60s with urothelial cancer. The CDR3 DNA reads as TGTGCCAGCAGTCCGCCCCTAAACTATACGCAGTATTTT. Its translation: CASSPPLNYTQYF.